This T cell receptor (beta chain) was retrieved from a study of cytomegalovirus exposure and HLA in healthy donors (TCRdb year 2017). Background on the whole study: In an earlier analysis of under 600 of the donors, about 260 Gb of sequence data and approximately 120 million unique TCR beta sequences from 180 million or so T cells were reported. About 330 gigabases of sequencing data and tens of millions of unique TCR sequences made up an early release that covered several hundred HLA-typed donors. Among the roughly 400 genotyped donors, more than 70% belonged to the genetic ancestry cluster associated with self-reported Caucasian donors. The study aimed to test whether cataloging public T cell receptors could reveal signatures of past pathogen exposure. Using immunosequencing, the study profiled T cell repertoires from fewer than 700 subjects and related those repertoires to cytomegalovirus serostatus. In addition to the first cohort of 666 subjects, a separate validation cohort of 100 to 150 different subjects was used. To predict cytomegalovirus infection status, the study combined high-throughput TCR immunosequencing, statistical association of individual TCRs with disease status, and machine learning. A later analysis re-analyzed previously published TCR beta repertoires from 500 to 700 donors and added high-resolution HLA genotyping to study TCR occurrence patterns. Rather than drawing on any new phenotypic data, the later analysis identified candidate immune exposures from TCR beta sequences and the way those sequences occurred across donors. An earlier analysis of some 600 of the donors applied high-throughput TCR beta sequencing to assess whether each TCR beta V gene segment acted as functional or pseudogenic. Alongside the repertoire data, information on donor age, sex, ethnicity and CMV serostatus was compiled. A later genetic analysis took genome-wide SNP genotypes for about three fifths of the 666 donors and used that subset as a discovery cohort. Every repertoire in the discovery cohort had been generated on one and the same sequencing platform. HLA typing included class I and class II loci at four-digit resolution. The number of donors typed differed by locus, with roughly 620-640 for A, B, C, DRB1 and DQB1, more than 500 for DQA1, over 600 for DPA1, and around 460 for DPB1. Four to six DR-DQ haplotypes were handled as single units for association and clustering, since linkage in the cohort was strong. Among about 390 genotyped donors of the cohort, an average of roughly 240,000 unique TCR beta nucleotide sequences were sequenced per donor, about a sixth of them non-productive.

The cohort comprised 550 to 700 healthy bone marrow donors. All cohort members were sampled while nominally healthy, although unrecorded immune exposures were likely present. The donor tested CMV seronegative and was one of the 352 seronegative cohort members. Every donor gave a peripheral blood sample, and the peripheral blood mononuclear cells from that sample were used for TCR beta sequencing. Genomic DNA extraction from the blood cell samples was performed with the Qiagen DNeasy Blood Extraction Kit. The investigation overall reported the following: According to a later genetic analysis, donors in an Asian-associated ancestry cluster had fewer N-insertions in productive TCRs than the approximately 670-donor mean. A later analysis associated about 17,000 TCR beta sequences with specific HLA alleles at a false discovery rate of 0.05. In an earlier analysis of 587 of the donors, most TCR beta V segments appeared in productive rearrangements about 90% or about 30% of the time, broadly matching IMGT annotations. A cluster of highly shared sequence variants was judged likely to be a technical artifact of the sequencing pipeline. When HLA alleles, especially DR and DQ, strongly co-occurred, attributing TCR associations to individual alleles was difficult. Presence/absence analyses assumed roughly uniform sequencing depth across donors, an assumption that may not hold. In a later analysis, most CMV-associated TCR beta chains were found to appear HLA-restricted, with HLA associations seemingly driven largely by CMV exposure. The classifier was reported to diagnose cytomegalovirus status with high specificity and sensitivity in both the original cohort and the validation cohort. Correlated functional status among segregating V segments might be attributable to linkage disequilibrium, but an unknown experimental factor could not be ruled out. A later analysis reported that several top co-occurrence clusters appeared linked to parvovirus B19, influenza, CMV and Epstein-Barr virus. Across donors, most TCR sequences were observed very rarely, whereas some public TCRs were present in many individuals. A further reported finding was that TCR beta sequences accurately predicted the HLA-A and HLA-B alleles for most subjects in the first cohort. In a later analysis, HLA-associated TCR beta chains were found to be more clonally expanded and to have lower generation probabilities than equally common non-associated chains. The authors suggested that the approach could potentially be extended to other disease states and immunological phenotypes. Because HLA typing was unavailable for some donors at each locus, only the typed subset was used in association tests. In vitro tests confirmed that three of the cytomegalovirus-associated TCR beta chains recognize cytomegalovirus antigens. In this cohort, only TCR beta chains were sequenced, and detectable features were limited by the absence of alpha or paired-chain data. The study listed 150 to 200 TCR beta chains as associated with cytomegalovirus. In a later analysis, TCR association rates were found to vary across HLA loci, with the most associated TCRs seen for DRB1 alleles and the fewest for HLA-C alleles. The earlier analysis of around 600 of the donors excluded approximately 17 rarely observed V segments, including chromosome 9 orphons, because counts were too low. An association between a missense DCLRE1C variant and V-gene and J-gene trimming of TCR beta chains was found in a later genetic analysis and replicated in an independent cohort. Some IMGT-functional V segments, including TRBV6-2 and TRBV6-3, could not be told apart with the 87-base-pair reads, so those segments were excluded. For the cohort, immune exposure information was limited to CMV serostatus.

A remark on this clone: Its antigen specificity is not known. Per-base qualities were not stored, and no clone one base away is much larger.

The library relied on the immunoSEQ multiplex PCR assay. For the multiplex PCR, a mixture combining 60 forward primers for TCR Vbeta segments and 13 reverse primers for TCR Jbeta segments was used. The CDR3 region of rearranged TCR beta genes was amplified from genomic DNA with a multiplex PCR assay. The Illumina HiSeq System was used to sequence the amplified TCR beta libraries as 87-base-pair reads. The original pipeline was this. In a later analysis, tens of millions of unique TCR beta chains were counted across the 500 to 850 repertoires, and about 9.9 million of these chains were shared by at least two donors. Raw reads were error-corrected and collapsed into unique sequences by a nearest-neighbor algorithm in which closely related sequences were merged to remove PCR and sequencing errors. To assign V, D and J gene segments, CDR3 sequences were aligned to IMGT reference sequences. Each retained sequence needed at least a six-nucleotide match to both a V gene segment and a J gene segment. Rearrangements were classified as productive when the CDR3 lacked stop codons and remained in frame with V and J, and all other rearrangements were classified as non-productive. CDR3 was defined according to IMGT convention as the region running from the second conserved V-encoded cysteine to the conserved J-encoded phenylalanine. The earlier analysis of 587 of the donors excluded sequences that lacked an unambiguous match to a single V gene segment. An earlier analysis of several hundred of the donors called V segments functional above 56.7% productive rearrangements and segregating when the between-donor standard deviation exceeded 5%. To diagnose cytomegalovirus status from the catalog of TCR beta chain sequences, a statistical classification framework was built. V and J gene assignment, in a later analysis, came from comparing TCR nucleotide sequences with IMGT/GENE-DB human TR gene sequences. The TCRdist pipeline was used in a later analysis to assign CDR3 sequences and most-parsimonious VDJ recombination scenarios. In a later analysis, each TCR beta chain was defined by its CDR3 amino acid sequence together with its V-gene family, and reads without a unique V-gene family were excluded. A later analysis removed 500 to 650 highly shared, low-generation-probability nucleotide sequences to deal with suspected cross-contamination and a sequencing artifact. A later analysis calculated a clonal expansion index for each public chain from normalized within-repertoire ranks of inferred template counts. Generation probabilities in a later analysis came from a VDJ recombination model fitted to out-of-frame rearrangements, and those results were checked against IGoR. A later analysis scored TCR-TCR, TCR-HLA and TCR-CMV co-occurrence with hypergeometric tests, applying a repertoire-size bias correction to TCR pairs. A later analysis estimated false discovery rates by permuting HLA or CMV assignments 20 times. In a later analysis, co-occurring TCRs were grouped using DBSCAN, and TCRdist sequence similarity was added for clustering within HLA-allele-positive subsets. Repertoires with fewer than 30,000 or more than 120,000 public chains, plus five repertoires with anomalous nucleotide sharing, were excluded from co-occurrence clustering. TCRdb holds this immuneACCESS table with in-frame rearrangements only. Some clones are missing; in checked studies, unresolved V genes explain under half, and the rest has no known cause. V, J and clone size are taken as reported in that table, and D and trimming were inferred from the DNA itself. For this sample there are roughly 140,000 clones; approximately 80% appear just once. The ten largest clones capture around 2.5% of the sample.

The CDR3 runs 14 residues from the cysteine to the phenylalanine. Left in the record is the CDR3 DNA by itself, 42 bases read in frame from the first base. At the junction V is shortened by 5 bases and J by 4 bases; bases outside the gene matches: 5. CDR1 and CDR2 are drawn from the germline V gene (reference sequence): PRHDT, FYEKMQ. The sample consisted of PBMCs. This receptor chain uses TRBV13 and TRBJ2-7; TRBD1 fits 10 bases in the junction. This sequence originates from a male donor in good health and CMV-seronegative. The bases read TGTGCCAGCAGCGGACCGGGACAGGGGTACGAGCAGTACTTC. This codes for CASSGPGQGYEQYF.